The T cell receptor beta chain described here comes from a study of shared clonotypes between healthy human individuals. Sequenced by immunoSEQ multiplex PCR; TCRdb stores in-frame clones only, minus some. The table has about 1.1 million clones, about 80% seen once. The CDR3 spans 13 residues. CDR1 is SGHRS, CDR2 YFSETQ, per germline. The V and J ends lost 6 bases and 1 base respectively, with 10 bases between them. The rearrangement joins TRBV5-1 to TRBJ2-5, with a weak D call TRBD2 (5 bases). This TCR came from a man younger than 35 in good health. Some clones in this sample may be carry-over from other donors' samples. The material sequenced was memory CD4+ T cells from PBMCs. Regarding subset: CD45RA-negative fraction. The CDR3 protein is CASKREGQETQYF. The CDR3 coding sequence is TGCGCCAGCAAGAGAGAGGGCCAAGAGACCCAGTACTTC.